This T cell receptor (beta chain) emerged from a study of PD-1 blockade in classical Hodgkin lymphoma. The wider study: Nivolumab dosing for patients was 3 mg/kg, administered intravenously every 2 weeks.

Using immunoSEQ multiplex PCR, the repertoire was profiled, and TCRdb retains in-frame clones only, with some absent. This table has about 33,000 clones, approximately 70% appearing once. Trimming removed 5 bases at V and 6 bases at J, with 19 bases between. The germline CDR1 and CDR2 sequences are SEHNR and FQNEAQ (reference sequence). The CDR3 length is 15 residues. The time point denotes: cycle 4 day 1 (C4D1), after more than five weeks of nivolumab. Exposure to brentuximab vedotin varied, and each patient had relapsed following autologous stem cell transplantation. Relapsed/refractory classical Hodgkin lymphoma patients had complete, partial or progressive responses. Findings of the study overall: Only CD4+ TCR diversity, not CD8+, had risen significantly by C4D1.

In regard to this clone: Its antigen is as yet unknown.

The sequence came from a human donor with classical Hodgkin lymphoma. This chain connects TRBV7-9 to TRBJ1-1, with D maybe TRBD1 (5 bases). The sample in question was peripheral blood mononuclear cells (PBMCs), obtained before the fourth cycle of nivolumab. The CDR3, as DNA: TGTGCCAGCAGCGACGGCGGGACCGGATTGTCTGAAGCTTTCTTT. This translates into CASSDGGTGLSEAFF.